The clone carrying this T cell receptor beta chain was counted many times. Antigen: not known. The junction and the germline gene differ at one end; a read error may be behind it. Found in a library prepared for alpha chains, this beta chain is an off-target read, and its abundance has little meaning. TCRdb re-analysed the 5' RACE reads in MiXCR, keeping a single row per CDR3 protein. The table lists 6,000 to 8,500 distinct CDR3 sequences, 8.5% to 10% of them singletons. These data are taken from a study of spatial heterogeneity in lung cancer. Study-wide context: The library had UMIs, and each TCR and UMI pair averaged more than ten raw reads. Regarding the study as a whole: TCRs found ubiquitously expanded in tumor appeared in blood more at resection than at follow-up.

Time point noted: sample taken at primary tumor resection. TCRs were sequenced from unsorted whole RNA of tumor, nontumor lung or PBMC. The approximately 78 donors had untreated early-stage non-small cell lung cancer. This receptor was obtained from a male donor with early-stage non-small cell lung cancer. The specimen was PBMCs, collected at surgery.

The CDR3 is CASSSGTSGTGELFF. The CDR3 DNA sequence: TGTGCTAGCAGCTCCGGGACTAGCGGGACCGGGGAGCTGTTTTTT. The chain joins TRBV7-7 to TRBJ2-2, with TRBD2 identical over 12 bases. There are 15 residues in the CDR3. The germline CDR1 and CDR2 sequences are SSHAT and FNYEAQ (reference sequence).